The clone carrying this TCR beta chain was recorded a few times. This sample was included in a study of blood T cell repertoires in COVID-19. Across the whole study: Sources were T cells, B-cell-depleted T cells, or PBMCs; the material itself was cDNA or gDNA.

In the authors' workflow: By means of reference gene primer amplification, nucleated cell counts were estimated. Measured with immunoSEQ multiplex PCR; TCRdb has only the in-frame clones, and not every one. V and J calls and clone size are as listed in that table; D and trimming were resolved from the DNA. The sample has over 150,000 clones; under 85% are singletons. Germline CDR1 is LGHDT and CDR2 is YNNKEL (reference sequence). The CDR3 runs 15 residues. Trimming removed 3 bases from V and 8 bases from J; junction bases left unmatched: 5. This TCR was sampled from a woman aged 80 or over with acute or convalescent COVID-19. The V call is TRBV3-1 (or the pseudogene TRBV3-2), the J call TRBJ2-1, with TRBD2 identical over 12 bases. The sequenced sample was peripheral blood. CDR3 sequence reads: CASSQGLAGGDEQFF. In DNA, the CDR3 is TGTGCCAGCAGCCAGGGGCTAGCGGGAGGGGATGAGCAGTTCTTC.